This TCR beta chain appears in the sequencing data of a study of T cells after yellow fever vaccination. The CDR3 spans 14 residues. With 2 bases removed from V and 0 bases from J, the gap between germline ends came to 8 bases. In germline, CDR1 is MNHEY, CDR2 SVGEGT. The study, taken as a whole, reports: A small share of clonotypes appeared in both CD4 and CD8 compartments. FACS-sorted repertoires might harbor abundant contaminating clonotypes from the bulk population.

TCRdb processed the 5' RACE reads anew with MiXCR; each CDR3 protein has one entry. The sample lists about 340,000 distinct CDR3 sequences, 8.7% occurring once. Worth noting for this clonotype: What it recognizes is unknown.

The chain is built from TRBV6-2 or TRBV6-3 and TRBJ2-7; possibly TRBD2 for D (5 bases). The sequence derives from a man younger than 35 who received the YFV17D yellow fever vaccine. The sample in question was PBMCs, obtained on the day of the first yellow fever vaccination. The CDR3: CASSYGLLSYEQYF. CDR3 in DNA: TGTGCCAGCAGTTACGGACTTCTCTCCTACGAGCAGTACTTC.